The sequence of this TCR beta chain was determined in a study of T cells in localized non-small cell lung cancer. Study conclusions and caveats: Researchers found a median roughly 56 of the top 100 tumor clones in adjacent lung.

A remark on this clone: Its antigen is currently unknown.

This table comes from immunoSEQ multiplex PCR, and its TCRdb copy is limited to in-frame clones, with some not included. The data contain approximately 41,000 clones, 85% to 90% of them seen just once; the ten biggest clones take up roughly 2.6%. Germline lookup yields CDR1 SGDLS and CDR2 YYNGEE. This CDR3 comprises 15 residues. The V gene end was trimmed by 6 bases and the J gene end by 9 bases; junction bases not matched to a gene: 12. The starting material was peripheral blood, obtained before any cancer treatment. The chain has TRBV9 and TRBJ2-1; 10 positions match TRBD2. This receptor was obtained from a female donor of 60 years or more with stage I squamous cell lung carcinoma. CDR3 sequence reads: CASTAGTSAFGEQFF. The CDR3 nucleotides read TGTGCCAGCACCGCGGGGACTAGCGCTTTCGGTGAGCAGTTCTTC.